What follows is one T cell receptor (beta chain) and its context. The antigen is unknown. The data belong to a study of T cell responses to AZD1222 COVID-19 vaccine. Study-level results: White British donors predominated, females outnumbered males, and clonal diversity was possibly underestimated.

Using immunoSEQ multiplex PCR, the repertoire was profiled, and TCRdb retains in-frame clones only, with some absent. The sample consists of 90,000 to 140,000 clones, over 75% of them appearing once. The sample was peripheral blood, taken on day 0 of AZD1222 vaccination. The TCR comes from an adult in good health.

This chain's CDR3 is CAISGGNSPLHF. The CDR3 DNA reads as TGTGCCATCAGTGGGGGGAATTCACCCCTCCACTTT. The rearrangement links TRBV10-3 to TRBJ1-6, with D possibly matching TRBD1 (5 bases). Germline V gene data show CDR1 as ENHRY and CDR2 as SYGVKD. This CDR3 region has 12 residues. Between the trimmed V and J ends, which lost 4 bases and 7 bases, there was a span of 5 bases.